Shown below are 4 T cell receptor beta chains from a single sample sequenced in a study of cytomegalovirus exposure and HLA in healthy donors (dated by TCRdb to 2016 to 2017). Receptor amplification or capture employed the immunoSEQ multiplex PCR assay. For the multiplex PCR, a mixture combining 60 forward primers for TCR Vbeta segments and 13 reverse primers for TCR Jbeta segments was used. TCRdb provides this immuneACCESS table in a form limited to in-frame rearrangements. Some clones are lacking; in checked studies, under half of them reflect an unresolved V gene, and why the rest are absent is not known. This sample is represented by 150,000 to 180,000 clones; over 65% of them were singletons. The top ten clonotypes cover 2.1% of the sample. Material: PBMCs. These receptor sequences come from a man aged 25-45 years in good health and CMV-seronegative.

In this sample, this clone turned up a few times. The V and J genes are TRBV10-3 and TRBJ1-1; no reliable D call. Germline CDR1 ENHRY, CDR2 SYGVKD. The CDR3 loop spans 13 amino acids. Trimming took 2 bases from V and 0 from J, leaving 4 bases between them. CDR3 coding DNA: TGTGCCATCAGTGAGCTACTGAACACTGAAGCTTTCTTT. It translates to CAISELLNTEAFF.

This clone occurred a few times. This chain connects TRBV13 to TRBJ1-1; D possibly corresponds to TRBD1 (6 bases). Germline CDR1 PRHDT, CDR2 FYEKMQ (reference sequence). V lost 5 bases and J lost 3, with 13 bases in between. This CDR3 contains 14 residues. Here the CDR3 DNA reads TGTGCCAGCAGCCGGGGGAGGGGGGACACTGAAGCTTTCTTT. Encoded protein: CASSRGRGDTEAFF.

The V and J genes are TRBV2 and TRBJ1-5; no clear D. The germline V gene has CDR1 SNHLY and CDR2 FYNNEI. V dropped 1 base and J dropped 4 bases, with 11 bases sitting between them. This CDR3 has 15 amino acids. The CDR3 nucleotides are TGTGCCAGCAGTGAAGGTCAGCGGGGTAATCAGCCCCAGCATTTT. Translated: CASSEGQRGNQPQHF.

The chain carries TRBV14 and TRBJ2-1; TRBD2 matches 7 bases. CDR3 length equals 16 residues. Germline CDR1 and CDR2: SGHDN and FVKESK. V shed 0 bases and J 8 bases; nucleotides not matched to a gene: 10. This chain's CDR3 is CASSQDIWEGIDEQFF. The CDR3 bases are TGTGCCAGCAGCCAAGATATTTGGGAGGGGATCGATGAGCAGTTCTTC.